This is a list of T cell receptor beta chains from one sample in a study of blood T cell repertoires in COVID-19. Sequencing used immunoSEQ multiplex PCR; TCRdb keeps in-frame clones, though not all of them. The sample yields around 85,000 clones, around nine tenths seen once. The specimen sequenced was peripheral blood. Every receptor here comes from a man in his sixties with acute or convalescent COVID-19. Both conserved end residues are part of each CDR3. The order of the fields is V gene, J gene, D gene, clone size, CDR3 protein, CDR3 DNA. D genes are given only for firm matches. Clone sizes are given selectively: once, few, many, or a class where the clone is expanded.

V: TRBV9; J: TRBJ2-3; D: TRBD2; size: .; CDR3: CASSLRGGGTDTQYF; DNA: TGTGCCAGCAGCTTGCGGGGGGGCGGCACAGATACGCAGTATTTT
V: TRBV5-4; J: TRBJ1-1; D: .; size: .; CDR3: CASSHGRAEYIEAFF; DNA: TGTGCCAGCAGTCATGGGAGGGCCGAGTATATTGAAGCTTTCTTT
V: TRBV19; J: TRBJ1-1; D: .; size: few; CDR3: CASGSPLRGTEAFF; DNA: TGTGCCAGCGGCTCCCCCCTCAGAGGGACTGAAGCTTTCTTT
V: TRBV3-1/TRBV3-2; J: TRBJ2-2; D: TRBD1; size: .; CDR3: CASSQEGDRGRELFF; DNA: TGTGCCAGCAGCCAAGAAGGGGACAGGGGAAGGGAGCTGTTTTTT
V: TRBV7-8; J: TRBJ2-1; D: .; size: .; CDR3: CASSLGGPNEQFF; DNA: TGTGCCAGCAGCTTAGGGGGGCCGAATGAGCAGTTCTTC
V: TRBV10-1; J: TRBJ1-1; D: .; size: .; CDR3: CASRAAVRTEAFF; DNA: TGCGCCAGCAGAGCAGCGGTCCGCACTGAAGCTTTCTTT
V: TRBV3-1/TRBV3-2; J: TRBJ1-2; D: .; size: .; CDR3: CASSQNYGDWGYTF; DNA: TGTGCCAGCAGCCAAAACTACGGTGACTGGGGCTACACCTTC
V: TRBV30; J: TRBJ2-1; D: TRBD2; size: .; CDR3: CAWSGGGGPSYNEQFF; DNA: TGTGCCTGGAGCGGAGGCGGGGGGCCTTCCTACAATGAGCAGTTCTTC
V: TRBV7-6; J: TRBJ1-2; D: .; size: few; CDR3: CASSPISGRGKDNYGYTF; DNA: TGTGCCAGCAGCCCGATATCCGGGCGGGGAAAGGATAACTATGGCTACACCTTC
V: TRBV12-3/TRBV12-4; J: TRBJ2-7; D: .; size: .; CDR3: CASSFRGYEQYF; DNA: TGTGCCAGCAGTTTCCGGGGCTACGAGCAGTACTTC
V: TRBV19; J: TRBJ1-1; D: TRBD1; size: .; CDR3: CASSMGTGLNTEAFF; DNA: TGTGCCAGTAGTATGGGGACAGGGCTGAACACTGAAGCTTTCTTT
V: TRBV4-2; J: TRBJ1-6; D: .; size: .; CDR3: CASSQEASGRADSPLHF; DNA: TGTGCCAGCAGCCAAGAAGCCTCGGGGAGGGCGGATTCACCCCTCCACTTT
V: TRBV10-3; J: TRBJ1-3; D: .; size: .; CDR3: CAISENPTVSGNTIYF; DNA: TGTGCCATCAGTGAGAATCCGACAGTCTCTGGAAACACCATATATTTT
V: TRBV2; J: TRBJ1-2; D: .; size: .; CDR3: CASSEAAADYYGYTF; DNA: TGTGCCAGCAGTGAAGCGGCGGCGGACTACTATGGCTACACCTTC
V: TRBV24-1; J: TRBJ1-3; D: .; size: .; CDR3: CATSDFRQVNTIYF; DNA: TGTGCCACCAGTGATTTTAGGCAGGTAAACACCATATATTTT
V: TRBV19; J: TRBJ1-4; D: .; size: .; CDR3: CASRGRTDNNEKLFF; DNA: TGTGCCAGTAGAGGGAGGACGGACAATAATGAAAAACTGTTTTTT
V: TRBV11-2; J: TRBJ2-5; D: .; size: .; CDR3: CASSFWSQETQYF; DNA: TGTGCCAGCAGCTTTTGGAGCCAAGAGACCCAGTACTTC
V: TRBV27; J: TRBJ2-7; D: TRBD1; size: .; CDR3: CASSLAGQGGSEQYF; DNA: TGTGCCAGCAGCCTCGCAGGACAGGGAGGTAGCGAGCAGTACTTC
V: TRBV27; J: TRBJ1-2; D: .; size: .; CDR3: CASSFRGSYGYTF; DNA: TGTGCCAGCAGTTTCCGGGGAAGCTATGGCTACACCTTC
V: TRBV6-5; J: TRBJ2-1; D: TRBD1; size: .; CDR3: CASSHGQGPWFF; DNA: TGTGCCAGCAGTCACGGACAGGGGCCGTGGTTCTTC
V: TRBV5-8; J: TRBJ2-3; D: TRBD1; size: .; CDR3: CASSPTQGDGDTQYF; DNA: TGTGCCAGCAGCCCAACACAGGGGGATGGAGATACGCAGTATTTT
V: TRBV6-2/TRBV6-3; J: TRBJ1-1; D: TRBD1; size: .; CDR3: CASSRQGSNTEAFF; DNA: TGTGCCAGCAGTCGACAGGGATCGAACACTGAAGCTTTCTTT
V: TRBV3-1/TRBV3-2; J: TRBJ1-2; D: TRBD1; size: .; CDR3: CASSQEGAGGYGYTF; DNA: TGTGCCAGCAGCCAAGAAGGGGCAGGGGGCTATGGCTACACCTTC
V: TRBV6-4; J: TRBJ1-1; D: .; size: .; CDR3: CASSEVQGSTEAFF; DNA: TGTGCCAGCAGCGAAGTACAGGGCAGTACTGAAGCTTTCTTT
V: TRBV9; J: TRBJ2-7; D: TRBD1; size: .; CDR3: CASSRDSSYEQYF; DNA: TGTGCCAGCAGCCGGGACAGCTCCTACGAGCAGTACTTC
V: TRBV18; J: TRBJ1-3; D: .; size: .; CDR3: CASSPPSRGGNTIYF; DNA: TGTGCCAGCTCACCACCGTCCAGGGGAGGAAACACCATATATTTT
V: TRBV19; J: TRBJ1-2; D: TRBD1; size: few; CDR3: CASKTGGAGDYYGYTF; DNA: TGTGCCAGTAAGACAGGGGGCGCTGGGGATTACTATGGCTACACCTTC
V: TRBV5-1; J: TRBJ2-7; D: .; size: .; CDR3: CASSPGPSYEQYF; DNA: TGCGCCAGCAGCCCCGGTCCGTCCTACGAGCAGTACTTC
V: TRBV9; J: TRBJ2-1; D: TRBD1; size: .; CDR3: CASSVGWTGNHEQFF; DNA: TGTGCCAGCAGCGTAGGATGGACAGGGAATCATGAGCAGTTCTTC
V: TRBV7-2; J: TRBJ2-7; D: TRBD2; size: once; CDR3: CASSRSGVTYEQYF; DNA: TGTGCCAGCAGCAGGAGCGGGGTCACCTACGAGCAGTACTTC
V: TRBV25-1; J: TRBJ1-1; D: .; size: .; CDR3: CASRLTSNTEAFF; DNA: TGTGCCAGCAGATTGACATCGAACACTGAAGCTTTCTTT
V: TRBV27; J: TRBJ1-1; D: .; size: .; CDR3: CASSFSSEAFF; DNA: TGTGCCAGCAGTTTTTCTTCTGAAGCTTTCTTT
V: TRBV6-5; J: TRBJ2-7; D: .; size: few; CDR3: CASSNGGTPAYEQYF; DNA: TGTGCCAGCTCTAACGGAGGGACTCCAGCCTACGAGCAGTACTTC
V: TRBV7-6; J: TRBJ1-1; D: .; size: .; CDR3: CASSASGEMNTEAFF; DNA: TGTGCCAGCAGCGCCTCAGGGGAGATGAACACTGAAGCTTTCTTT
V: TRBV7-2; J: TRBJ1-1; D: .; size: .; CDR3: CASSLGGGLTEAFF; DNA: TGTGCCAGCAGCTTAGGGGGGGGATTGACTGAAGCTTTCTTT
V: TRBV6-6; J: TRBJ1-2; D: TRBD1; size: .; CDR3: CASSYTGDGYTF; DNA: TGTGCCAGCAGTTACACAGGGGATGGCTACACCTTC
V: TRBV7-9; J: TRBJ2-4; D: .; size: .; CDR3: CASSSRGRGSNIQYF; DNA: TGTGCCAGCAGCTCGAGGGGCAGGGGAAGTAACATTCAGTACTTC
V: TRBV7-2; J: TRBJ2-1; D: .; size: .; CDR3: CASSFQGQRGNEQFF; DNA: TGTGCCAGCAGCTTCCAGGGGCAAAGGGGCAATGAGCAGTTCTTC
V: TRBV10-3; J: TRBJ2-7; D: TRBD1; size: .; CDR3: CATLQDREFYEQYF; DNA: TGTGCCACCCTCCAGGACAGGGAGTTCTACGAGCAGTACTTC
V: TRBV3-1/TRBV3-2; J: TRBJ1-4; D: TRBD1; size: .; CDR3: CASSRTGGRGEKLFF; DNA: TGTGCCAGCAGCCGAACAGGGGGACGGGGTGAAAAACTGTTTTTT
V: TRBV5-1; J: TRBJ2-1; D: .; size: .; CDR3: CASSLDREQFF; DNA: TGCGCCAGCAGCTTAGACAGGGAGCAGTTCTTC
V: TRBV29-1; J: TRBJ2-7; D: TRBD2; size: .; CDR3: CSAGSGDYEQYF; DNA: TGCAGCGCAGGAAGCGGGGACTACGAGCAGTACTTC
V: TRBV9; J: TRBJ1-2; D: .; size: .; CDR3: CASRSSTDRENYGYTF; DNA: TGTGCCAGCAGATCCAGCACGGACAGAGAGAACTATGGCTACACCTTC
V: TRBV20-1; J: TRBJ1-5; D: .; size: .; CDR3: CSASRTVGRDQPQHF; DNA: TGCAGTGCTAGTCGGACAGTAGGGCGGGATCAGCCCCAGCATTTT
V: TRBV6-2/TRBV6-3; J: TRBJ1-5; D: TRBD1; size: .; CDR3: CASSYGTAPSQPQHF; DNA: TGTGCCAGCAGTTACGGGACAGCCCCCAGTCAGCCCCAGCATTTT
V: TRBV19; J: TRBJ1-5; D: TRBD1; size: few; CDR3: CASSNGQGHQPQHF; DNA: TGTGCCAGTAGTAACGGACAGGGTCATCAGCCCCAGCATTTT
V: TRBV7-2; J: TRBJ1-5; D: TRBD1; size: .; CDR3: CASSWDRGGQPQHF; DNA: TGTGCCAGCAGCTGGGACAGGGGTGGTCAGCCCCAGCATTTT
V: TRBV3-1/TRBV3-2; J: TRBJ2-7; D: TRBD2; size: .; CDR3: CASSPTSGAFYEQYF; DNA: TGTGCCAGCAGCCCCACTAGCGGGGCGTTCTACGAGCAGTACTTC
V: TRBV19; J: TRBJ2-1; D: .; size: .; CDR3: CASSSPDNSSSYNEQFF; DNA: TGTGCCAGTAGTTCGCCGGACAACTCTAGCTCCTACAATGAGCAGTTCTTC
V: TRBV9; J: TRBJ1-1; D: .; size: .; CDR3: CASSRPSGPWTEAFF; DNA: TGTGCCAGCAGCCGACCCTCAGGGCCTTGGACTGAAGCTTTCTTT
V: TRBV9; J: TRBJ2-5; D: TRBD2; size: .; CDR3: CASSIERGLAGAETQYF; DNA: TGTGCCAGCAGCATCGAGCGGGGACTAGCGGGGGCGGAGACCCAGTACTTC